The clone carrying this T cell receptor beta chain has only a few counts. Its antigen is not identified. The source of the sample is a study of shared clonotypes between healthy human individuals. Division of CD4+ cells produced a CD45RA+ naive subset and a CD45RA-negative memory subset. Study-level points and caveats: Blood was the sole source, and tissue repertoires probably differ.

J gave up 0 bases and V 3 bases, and 1 base lay outside the gene matches. CDR1 and CDR2 from the germline V gene are SGHDT and YYEEEE. The length of the CDR3 is 15 residues. The data were produced by immunoSEQ multiplex PCR, yet TCRdb's version contains in-frame clones alone and is incomplete. The repertoire holds around 1,000,000 clones, with around three quarters as singletons. This receptor was identified in a young man in good health. Some clones in this sample may be carry-over from other donors' samples. Sequenced input: memory CD4+ T cells from PBMCs. This sample's subset: CD45RA-negative fraction. The rearrangement uses TRBV5-6 and TRBJ1-4; TRBD1 aligns across 8 bases. The CDR3 bases are TGTGCCAGCAGCTCACAGGGGGCAACTAATGAAAAACTGTTTTTT. It is translated as CASSSQGATNEKLFF.